What follows is one T cell receptor beta chain and its context. This CDR3 has 14 amino acids. The germline CDR1 and CDR2 sequences are SGHTS and YDEGEE. The ends were cut back, 2 bases at V and 3 bases at J, with 10 bases in the middle. The sample is drawn from a study of control samples from healthy donors and cancer patients. Method: immunoSEQ multiplex PCR; TCRdb's copy keeps in-frame clones and lacks some. This table has approximately 49,000 clones, approximately 86% appearing once. Sequenced sample: PBMCs. The chain is built from TRBV5-8 and TRBJ2-3; a possible D gene is TRBD1 (6 bases). The receptor was derived from a woman aged 45-65 years with lung cancer. CDR3 residues: CASSFQGLTDTQYF. Written as DNA, the CDR3 is TGTGCCAGCAGCTTTCAGGGGCTGACAGATACGCAGTATTTT.